This T cell receptor (beta chain) was sequenced during a study of blood T cells in healthy people across ages. A second about 7 to 12 cycle PCR used barcoded and J-beta primers. TCRdb itself ran the 5' RACE reads through MiXCR, one entry per CDR3 protein. The table shows 1,500,000 or so distinct CDR3 sequences, with approximately 43% occurring only once. This clonotype occurred a few times. This TCR was sampled from a woman aged 18-29 years in good health. The sequenced sample consisted of blood.

Written as DNA, the CDR3 is TGCGCCAGCAGCTTGGAGGGGTCTCAAGCCTATAATTCACCCCTCCACTTT. Amino acids: CASSLEGSQAYNSPLHF. The chain recombines TRBV5-1 with TRBJ1-6, with D possibly TRBD1 on 5 matching bases. The V end lost 0 bases, the J end lost 2 bases, and 12 bases lay between the germline ends. CDR1 SGHRS and CDR2 YFSETQ come from the germline V gene. The CDR3 length is 17 residues.